The 31 T cell receptor beta chains given below trace back to one sample, sequenced in a study of human T cells and chemical hapten exposure. Stated time point: patch test 2, 6 weeks after DPC sensitization. Treatment in this sample: therapeutic diphenylcyclopropenone sensitization with weekly scalp DPC. TCRdb passed the RACE reads through MiXCR, listing each CDR3 protein once. The sample holds about 84,000 distinct CDR3 sequences; 8% to 13% are singletons and the top ten take about 5%. Sample: whole blood, taken in connection with sensitization to the hapten diphenylcyclopropenone (DPC). All receptors come from a woman in her 50s with alopecia areata. Some clones in this sample may be carry-over from other donors' samples.

This clonotype showed up many times. The chain has TRBV19 and TRBJ1-2, with 9 bases matching TRBD1. J gave up 4 bases and V 7 bases, and 7 bases lay outside the gene matches. The CDR3 extends over 14 amino acids. Germline values: CDR1 LNHDA, CDR2 SQIVND (reference sequence). DNA for the CDR3: TGTGCCAGTAATCTCGACAGGGGGTCCTATGGCTACACCTTC. It encodes CASNLDRGSYGYTF.

This clonotype has a count of ten or more. The genes are TRBV29-1 and TRBJ2-1; D may be TRBD1 (7 bases). Germline loops: CDR1 SQVTM, CDR2 ANQGSEA. V was shortened by 7 bases and J by 5 bases, with 12 bases between the two germline ends. CDR3 length: 12 amino acids. CDR3 amino acids: CSGGDSNNEQFF. CDR3 coding DNA: TGCAGCGGGGGGGACAGTAACAATGAGCAGTTCTTC.

This clonotype showed up many times. The chain carries TRBV14 and TRBJ2-2, with D perhaps matching TRBD1 or TRBD2 (9 bases each). From germline, CDR1 is SGHDN and CDR2 FVKESK. V was pared by 4 bases and J by 4 bases, with 19 bases between. The CDR3 has 17 amino acids. CDR3 amino acids: CASSLLAGQGRTGELFF. The CDR3 DNA reads as TGTGCCAGCAGCCTTCTAGCGGGACAGGGCCGCACCGGGGAGCTGTTTTTT.

The chain joins TRBV5-5 to TRBJ2-7; 8 nucleotides agree with TRBD1. The germline gives CDR1 SGHKS, CDR2 YYEKEE (reference sequence). The J segment lost 5 bases and the V segment lost 1 base, leaving 14 bases of the junction unmatched. CDR3 length: 17 amino acids. For the CDR3, the DNA is TGTGCCAGCAGCTTGAGCTTTTTCTCGGACAGGGCCCACGAGCAGTACTTC. Protein sequence: CASSLSFFSDRAHEQYF.

This clonotype showed up many times. The chain couples TRBV19 to TRBJ1-5; possible D gene TRBD1, 6 bases. The CDR3 is 14 amino acids. V was clipped by 4 bases and J by 8 bases, with 15 bases between them. Germline CDR1 reads LNHDA; CDR2 reads SQIVND (reference sequence). This CDR3 is CASSTGTTQEPQHF. The CDR3 bases are TGTGCCAGTAGTACCGGGACAACCCAGGAGCCCCAGCATTTT. The full variable domain, rest sourced from reference TRBV19 and TRBJ1-5, is DGGITQSPKYLFRKEGQNVTLSCEQNLNHDAMYWYRQDPGQGLRLIYYSQIVNDFQKGDIAEGYSVSREKKESFPLTVTSAQKNPTAFYLCASSTGTTQEPQHFGDGTRLSIL.

In its sample, this clonotype was seen many times. This sequence joins TRBV6-2 or TRBV6-3 and TRBJ2-7; D is undetermined. The CDR3 spans 12 residues. V lost 6 bases and J lost 0, with 6 bases in between. The germline CDR1 and CDR2 sequences are MNHEY and SVGEGT. The CDR3 DNA is TGTGCCAGCAGAAGCCTCTCCTACGAGCAGTACTTC. Translating gives CASRSLSYEQYF.

The table lists this clonotype with a few counts. The chain recombines TRBV29-1 with TRBJ1-1; 7 nucleotides match TRBD1. V shed 8 bases, J shed 0 bases, and the junction held 6 bases outside the gene matches. Germline V gene data show CDR1 as SQVTM and CDR2 as ANQGSEA. The CDR3 contains 13 residues. The CDR3 is CSTSGQVNTEAFF. CDR3 DNA sequence: TGCAGCACCAGCGGACAGGTGAACACTGAAGCTTTCTTT. Full variable domain (missing parts from reference TRBV29-1 and TRBJ1-1): SAVISQKPSRDICQRGTSLTIQCQVDSQVTMMFWYRQQPGQSLTLIATANQGSEATYESGFVIDKFPISRPNLTFSTLTVSNMSPEDSSIYLCSTSGQVNTEAFFGQGTRLTVV.

This clonotype turned up a few times. This rearrangement joins TRBV5-1 to TRBJ1-6, with TRBD1 as a possible D gene (5 bases). Germline values: CDR1 SGHRS, CDR2 YFSETQ. V dropped 7 bases and J dropped 5 bases, with 10 bases sitting between them. This CDR3 contains 13 residues. Here the CDR3 reads CASSWGNNSPLHF. The CDR3 region has the DNA TGCGCCAGCTCATGGGGGAATAATTCACCCCTCCACTTT.

This clonotype came up a few times. V and J are TRBV20-1 and TRBJ1-5, with D tentatively TRBD1 (6 bases). In germline, CDR1 is DFQATT, CDR2 SNEGSKA (reference sequence). The CDR3 is made up of 14 amino acids. V was cut by 2 bases and J by 0 bases, with 8 bases left in between. The CDR3 nucleotides are TGCAGTGCTAGATGGGGGGCTAGCAATCAGCCCCAGCATTTT. Translating gives CSARWGASNQPQHF.

This clonotype was seen a handful of times. This rearrangement joins TRBV3-1 to TRBJ2-1; D is perhaps TRBD2 (5 bases). Germline CDR1 and CDR2: LGHDT and YNNKEL (reference sequence). The CDR3 consists of 15 residues. With 1 base removed from V and 0 bases from J, the gap between germline ends came to 7 bases. CDR3 in amino acids: CASSQGGNSYNEQFF. CDR3 DNA sequence: TGTGCCAGCAGCCAAGGAGGGAACTCCTACAATGAGCAGTTCTTC.

V gene TRBV20-1 combines with J gene TRBJ1-4, with 10 positions matching TRBD1. The CDR3 is 17 residues long. With 2 bases clipped from V and 2 bases from J, the junction kept 8 bases outside the gene matches. The germline CDR1 and CDR2 sequences are DFQATT and SNEGSKA (reference sequence). The DNA for the CDR3 is TGCAGTGCTAGACCCGGGACAGGGGTTAGTACTAATGAAAAACTGTTTTTT. It codes for CSARPGTGVSTNEKLFF.

In its sample, this clonotype was seen many times. J is TRBJ1-1 and V is TRBV7-9; no definite D call. V lost 5 bases, J lost 1 base, and 11 bases lay in between. CDR1 SEHNR and CDR2 FQNEAQ come from the germline V gene (reference sequence). There are 14 residues in the CDR3. The CDR3 nucleotides are TGTGCCAGCAGCCCAGGCGCCGCGAACACTGAAGCTTTCTTT. Translated: CASSPGAANTEAFF.

V and J are TRBV11-3 and TRBJ2-3; 8 nucleotides agree with TRBD2. CDR3 size: 13 residues. Germline lookup yields CDR1 SGHNT and CDR2 YENEEA. V lost 4 bases and J lost 7; bases outside the gene matches: 4. In DNA, the CDR3 is TGTGCCAGCAGCTCGACTAGCGAATATACGCAGTATTTT. It encodes CASSSTSEYTQYF.

This clonotype was observed many times. This rearrangement joins TRBV20-1 to TRBJ1-5, with 10 bases that match TRBD1. There are 14 residues in the CDR3. In germline, CDR1 is DFQATT, CDR2 SNEGSKA (reference sequence). V gave up 6 bases and J gave up 5 bases; unmatched junction bases: 7. Written as DNA, the CDR3 is TGCAGTGCGTCCCCGGGACAGGGGCATCAGCCCCAGCATTTT. It codes for CSASPGQGHQPQHF.

This clonotype has a count of ten or more. The chain recombines TRBV28 with TRBJ2-1; 8 bases match TRBD2. Germline values: CDR1 MDHEN, CDR2 SYDVKM. The CDR3 is 16 residues long. Germline trimming cut 7 bases from V and 8 bases from J; bases unmatched to any gene: 16. CDR3 protein: CASTLGGAGAIHEQFF. The CDR3 nucleotides are TGTGCCAGCACCCTTGGGGGAGCGGGAGCGATACATGAGCAGTTCTTC.

In its sample, this clonotype was seen many times. The V and J genes are TRBV12-3 or TRBV12-4 and TRBJ1-5; D possibly corresponds to TRBD1 (5 bases). This CDR3 has 17 residues. V shed 5 bases and J shed 3 bases, with 20 bases lying between them. This chain's CDR3 is CASSPLIGPGNNQPQHF. The DNA of the CDR3 is TGTGCCAGCAGTCCCCTTATCGGGCCAGGGAACAATCAGCCCCAGCATTTT.

This clonotype was seen repeatedly, ten times or more. The chain combines TRBV11-1 with TRBJ2-5; D not certain. The germline V gene encodes CDR1 SGHAT and CDR2 FQDESV (reference sequence). Trimming shortened V by 5 bases and J by 4 bases, and 14 bases separated the two germline ends. The CDR3 covers 14 residues. The CDR3 here is CASSARPIGETQYF. The CDR3 coding sequence is TGTGCCAGCAGCGCCCGACCGATTGGAGAGACCCAGTACTTC.

This clonotype has only a few counts. The V and J genes are TRBV20-1 and TRBJ1-1; D unclear. This CDR3 comprises 12 residues. Germline loops: CDR1 DFQATT, CDR2 SNEGSKA (reference sequence). CDR3 in amino acids: CIGARQNTEAFF. CDR3 nucleotide sequence: TGCATTGGTGCGCGTCAGAACACTGAAGCTTTCTTT.

This clonotype was seen only a few times. The rearrangement uses TRBV15 and TRBJ2-7; possibly TRBD2 for D (7 bases). This CDR3 is 15 amino acids long. V dropped 1 base and J dropped 5 bases, with 15 bases sitting between them. Per germline, CDR1 LNHNV and CDR2 YYDKDF (reference sequence). CDR3 nucleotide sequence: TGTGCCACCAGCAGAGCCGGGGGGCCTGTAGACGAGCAGTACTTC. It specifies CATSRAGGPVDEQYF.

This clonotype appeared a few times. The chain employs TRBV5-6 and TRBJ2-5; possibly TRBD1 for D (5 bases). The V end lost 4 bases, the J end lost 5 bases, and 15 bases lay between the germline ends. The CDR3 totals 14 residues. Germline V gives CDR1 SGHDT, CDR2 YYEEEE. In DNA, the CDR3 is TGTGCCAGCAGCCCACTGACAGTTCGGGAGACCCAGTACTTC. This sequence encodes CASSPLTVRETQYF.

This clonotype was counted at least ten times. The rearrangement uses TRBV20-1 and TRBJ2-2; 8 positions agree with TRBD1. The CDR3 is made up of 15 amino acids. Trimming took 3 bases from V and 2 from J; bases not matched to a gene: 5. Germline V gene sequence: CDR1 DFQATT, CDR2 SNEGSKA (reference sequence). The chain's CDR3 is CSASGTGLNTGELFF. The CDR3 nucleotides are TGCAGTGCTAGCGGGACAGGACTAAACACCGGGGAGCTGTTTTTT.

This clonotype was seen at least ten times. V gene TRBV7-2 combines with J gene TRBJ2-7; 10 bases align to TRBD1. The trim removed 6 bases at V and 7 bases at J, leaving 12 bases unmatched. Per germline, CDR1 SGHTA and CDR2 FQGNSA. The CDR3 is 15 amino acids. CDR3 sequence: CASRTQMGQGLEQYF. CDR3 sequence (DNA): TGTGCCAGCAGGACCCAGATGGGACAGGGGTTAGAGCAGTACTTC.

V is TRBV2 and J is TRBJ2-5; 7 bases match TRBD2. V shed 3 bases and J 2 bases; nucleotides not matched to a gene: 6. CDR3 length: 15 residues. Germline CDR1 reads SNHLY; CDR2 reads FYNNEI. This CDR3 reads CASSEWSGTQETQYF. In DNA, the CDR3 is TGTGCCAGCAGTGAGTGGAGCGGGACTCAAGAGACCCAGTACTTC.

This clonotype has ten or more counts. The chain joins TRBV5-4 to TRBJ2-7, with D tentatively TRBD1 (6 bases). Germline V gene sequence: CDR1 SGHNT, CDR2 YYREEE (reference sequence). V gave up 5 bases and J gave up 6 bases, with 18 bases separating them. This CDR3 has 14 residues. DNA of the CDR3: TGTGCCAGCAGTTATGAATCCAGGGGATCCGAGCAGTACTTC. It encodes CASSYESRGSEQYF.

In this sample, this clonotype turned up many times. This sequence joins TRBV11-2 and TRBJ1-1, with a weak D call TRBD1 (5 bases). Trimming cost V 4 bases and J 0 bases, with 18 bases left between them. Germline CDR1 reads SGHAT; CDR2 reads FQNNGV. The CDR3 has 17 amino acids. CDR3 sequence reads: CASSSGQIGSVNTEAFF. DNA of the CDR3: TGTGCCAGCAGCTCCGGACAAATCGGGTCCGTGAACACTGAAGCTTTCTTT.

Written as DNA, the CDR3 is TGTGCCAGCAGCTCGGGGACAGTAGCCTTAGCCAAAAACATTCAGTACTTC. Amino acid sequence: CASSSGTVALAKNIQYF. The V call is TRBV13, the J call TRBJ2-4; 7 nucleotides align to TRBD1. The V gene end was trimmed by 4 bases and the J gene end by 0 bases; junction bases not matched to a gene: 9. Germline CDR1 and CDR2: PRHDT and FYEKMQ (reference sequence). This CDR3 comprises 17 residues. Full variable domain (missing parts from reference TRBV13 and TRBJ2-4): AAGVIQSPRHLIKEKRETATLKCYPIPRHDTVYWYQQGPGQDPQFLISFYEKMQSDKGSIPDRFSAQQFSDYHSELNMSSLELGDSALYFCASSSGTVALAKNIQYFGAGTRLSVL.

This clonotype was recorded at least ten times. The genes are TRBV3-1 and TRBJ1-1, with D unclear. The germline CDR1 and CDR2 sequences are LGHDT and YNNKEL (reference sequence). The CDR3 loop spans 15 amino acids. V was shortened by 5 bases and J by 5 bases, with 18 bases between the two germline ends. In DNA, the CDR3 is TGTGCCAGCAGCGAAAGTAGTAGGGTTTGGACTGAAGCTTTCTTT. Residues: CASSESSRVWTEAFF.

This clonotype was observed at least ten times. V is TRBV3-1 and J is TRBJ2-7; 8 bases line up with TRBD1. V lost 2 bases to trimming and J lost 0 bases; unmatched junction nucleotides: 0. This CDR3 region has 14 residues. In germline, CDR1 is LGHDT, CDR2 YNNKEL (reference sequence). CDR3: CASSQTGGSYEQYF. The DNA for the CDR3 is TGTGCCAGCAGCCAAACAGGGGGCTCCTACGAGCAGTACTTC.

This clonotype was counted at least ten times. The chain links TRBV5-1 to TRBJ2-1; D gene uncertain. The CDR3 is 16 amino acids. Germline CDR1 and CDR2: SGHRS and YFSETQ. Trimming cost V 0 bases and J 0 bases, with 10 bases left between them. For the CDR3, the DNA is TGCGCCAGCAGCTTGGCTTGGCCGAGCTCCTACAATGAGCAGTTCTTC. It specifies CASSLAWPSSYNEQFF.

With respect to this clonotype: Being one base from a much bigger clone, this may be a read error. The rearrangement uses TRBV3-1 and TRBJ2-3, with 7 nucleotides matching TRBD2. Trimming cost V 8 bases and J 9 bases; bases outside gene matches: 8. The CDR3 extends over 12 amino acids. Germline V gene sequence: CDR1 LGHDT, CDR2 YNNKEL (reference sequence). The CDR3, as DNA: TGTGCCAGCGGCCCGCCGGGAGGAACGCAGTATTTT. Protein: CASGPPGGTQYF.

Concerning this clonotype: A read error may produce the germline difference seen at one junction end. The chain uses TRBV7-2 and TRBJ2-7; 8 nucleotides align to TRBD2. The CDR3 runs 15 residues. CDR1 is SGHTA, CDR2 FQGNSA, per germline. CDR3 residues: CASRLGAAGAYTQYF. DNA of the CDR3: TGTGCCAGCAGGTTAGGGGCAGCGGGAGCCTACACGCAGTACTTC.